A single sample gave rise to the 11 T cell receptor beta chains below, sequenced in a study of PD-1 blockade in classical Hodgkin lymphoma. Noted time point: cycle 4 day 1 (C4D1), after 6 weeks of nivolumab. Each patient relapsed following autologous stem cell transplantation, and prior brentuximab vedotin exposure differed. Clones were sequenced by immunoSEQ multiplex PCR, and TCRdb holds only the in-frame ones, with some missing. The table records roughly 21,000 clones, 75% to 90% of them present only once. Sequencing was performed on peripheral blood mononuclear cells (PBMCs), taken before the fourth cycle of nivolumab. Receptor source: a human donor with classical Hodgkin lymphoma.

The J gene is TRBJ2-7, the V gene TRBV7-2; TRBD1 matches at 7 bases. Trimming cost V 3 bases and J 0 bases; bases outside gene matches: 5. The CDR3 loop spans 15 amino acids. Germline CDR1 and CDR2: SGHTA and FQGNSA. In DNA, the CDR3 is TGTGCCAGCAGCTTCAGACAGGGCCTCTCCTACGAGCAGTACTTC. As protein: CASSFRQGLSYEQYF.

V usage is TRBV2 and J usage is TRBJ1-4; D may be TRBD1 (5 bases). Trimming cost V 6 bases and J 8 bases, with 19 bases left between them. Germline assignment: CDR1 SNHLY and CDR2 FYNNEI. This CDR3 has 15 amino acids. CDR3 sequence (DNA): TGTGCCAGCAGGGATTGGGACTCACCATGGGAAAAACTGTTTTTT. Its protein product is CASRDWDSPWEKLFF. The complete variable domain, with remaining parts taken from reference TRBV2 and TRBJ1-4, reads EPEVTQTPSHQVTQMGQEVILRCVPISNHLYFYWYRQILGQKVEFLVSFYNNEISEKSEIFDDQFSVERPDGSNFTLKIRSTKLEDSAMYFCASRDWDSPWEKLFFGSGTQLSVL.

The CDR3 is CASSIGQVPNTEAFF. The CDR3 DNA reads TGTGCCAGTAGTATAGGACAGGTCCCCAACACTGAAGCTTTCTTT. The rearrangement uses TRBV19 and TRBJ1-1, with D perhaps matching TRBD1 (6 bases). The V end was cut by 1 base, the J end by 2 bases, with 11 bases between. Germline loops: CDR1 LNHDA, CDR2 SQIVND (reference sequence). The CDR3 runs to 15 residues.

This clone came up a few times. The rearrangement uses TRBV12-5 and TRBJ1-1; D is ambiguous. In germline, CDR1 is LGHNT, CDR2 FRNRAP. V was clipped by 8 bases and J by 0 bases, with 13 bases between them. This CDR3 region has 14 residues. CDR3 in DNA: TGTGCTAGTTCAAAGGGAAGAATGAACACTGAAGCTTTCTTT. Its translation is CASSKGRMNTEAFF.

The chain uses TRBV4-1 and TRBJ2-7, with D tentatively TRBD2 (6 bases). The CDR3 spans 13 residues. V was trimmed by 0 bases and J by 5 bases, leaving 8 bases between them. The germline V gene encodes CDR1 MGHRA and CDR2 YSYEKL. CDR3 loop: CASSQDRGNEQYF. In nucleotides, the CDR3 is TGCGCCAGCAGCCAAGATCGGGGGAACGAGCAGTACTTC.

The chain employs TRBV9 and TRBJ2-5; 7 nucleotides agree with TRBD2. The trim removed 0 bases at V and 4 bases at J, leaving 12 bases unmatched. CDR3 length equals 17 residues. Germline CDR1 reads SGDLS; CDR2 reads YYNGEE. CDR3 protein: CASSVGWVGGPPETQYF. CDR3 nucleotide sequence: TGTGCCAGCAGCGTAGGCTGGGTGGGAGGGCCGCCAGAGACCCAGTACTTC.

The chain joins TRBV11-2 to TRBJ2-5, with 8 bases aligning to TRBD1. The CDR3 is made up of 16 amino acids. V was pared by 5 bases and J by 2 bases, with 10 bases of the junction left unmatched. CDR1 is SGHAT, CDR2 FQNNGV, per germline. CDR3 coding DNA: TGTGCCAGCAGCCCTCAGACAGGGGTTTCGCAAGAGACCCAGTACTTC. Protein sequence: CASSPQTGVSQETQYF.

The chain joins TRBV28 to TRBJ1-1; D possibly corresponds to TRBD1 (5 bases). This CDR3 region has 12 residues. Germline CDR1 is MDHEN and CDR2 is SYDVKM. Between the trimmed V and J ends, which lost 1 base and 11 bases, there was a span of 11 bases. The CDR3 nucleotides read TGTGCCAGCAGTTTATTAAGGGGTACGGCTTTCTTT. Protein: CASSLLRGTAFF.

V gene TRBV5-1 combines with J gene TRBJ1-1; 8 nucleotides agree with TRBD1. The V gene end was trimmed by 0 bases and the J gene end by 12 bases; junction bases not matched to a gene: 4. The CDR3 runs 12 residues. Germline V lookup: CDR1 SGHRS, CDR2 YFSETQ. CDR3 nucleotide sequence: TGCGCCAGCAGCTTGGGACAGGGGAAAACTTTCTTT. This codes for CASSLGQGKTFF.

The rearrangement joins TRBV5-1 to TRBJ2-7; D is unclear. Germline values: CDR1 SGHRS, CDR2 YFSETQ. With 4 bases removed from V and 7 bases from J, the gap between germline ends came to 12 bases. This CDR3 has 12 residues. The CDR3 bases are TGCGCCAGCAGCCCTAGACTTGAGGAGCAGTACTTC. Residues: CASSPRLEEQYF.

The chain couples TRBV6-1 to TRBJ2-1, with 7 bases matching TRBD1. Germline assignment: CDR1 MNHNS and CDR2 SASEGT. CDR3 size: 14 residues. J was trimmed by 4 bases and V by 4 bases; bases with no gene match: 4. CDR3 protein: CASSVGTEYNEQFF. The CDR3 DNA is TGTGCCAGCAGTGTTGGGACAGAATACAATGAGCAGTTCTTC.